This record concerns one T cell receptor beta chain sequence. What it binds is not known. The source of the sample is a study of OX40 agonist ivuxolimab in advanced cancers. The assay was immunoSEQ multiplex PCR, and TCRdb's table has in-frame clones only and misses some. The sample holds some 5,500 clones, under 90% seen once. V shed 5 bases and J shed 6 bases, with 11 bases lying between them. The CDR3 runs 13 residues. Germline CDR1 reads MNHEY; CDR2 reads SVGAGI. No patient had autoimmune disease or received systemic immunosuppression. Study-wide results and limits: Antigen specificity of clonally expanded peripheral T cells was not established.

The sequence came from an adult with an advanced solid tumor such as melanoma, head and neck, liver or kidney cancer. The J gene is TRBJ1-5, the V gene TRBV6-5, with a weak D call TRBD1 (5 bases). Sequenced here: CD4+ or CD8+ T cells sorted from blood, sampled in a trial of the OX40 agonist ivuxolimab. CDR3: CASSPTVGQPQHF. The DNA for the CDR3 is TGTGCCAGCAGTCCGACAGTAGGTCAGCCCCAGCATTTT.